This is a list of T cell receptor beta chains from one sample in a study of blood T cells in healthy people across ages. One entry per CDR3 protein, called by TCRdb with MiXCR from the 5' RACE reads. Of approximately 2,000,000 distinct CDR3 sequences listed, roughly 43% are singletons. Sample: blood. The origin of the receptors is a human donor in good health. Each CDR3 is given with its conserved first and last residue. A D gene is named only where the DNA matches it firmly. Only part of the rows carry a size: once, few, many, or a class if the clone is expanded.

NA | TRBJ1-2 | NA | TRBV3-1 | CASSQKGPAAYGYTF | TGTGCCAGCAGCCAGAAGGGACCTGCGGCCTATGGCTACACCTTC
NA | TRBJ1-4 | NA | TRBV4-2 | CASSQARAPNEKLFF | TGTGCCAGCAGCCAAGCACGGGCACCTAATGAAAAACTGTTTTTT
NA | TRBJ1-2 | NA | TRBV7-8 | CASSLGGDYGCTF | TGTGCCAGCAGCTTGGGGGGGGACTATGGCTGCACCTTC
TRBD1 | TRBJ2-5 | NA | TRBV29-1 | CSVGGTRGGQGGVLRLQETQYF | TGCAGCGTTGGGGGGACTCGAGGAGGACAGGGAGGAGTTTTAAGGCTCCAAGAGACCCAGTACTTC
NA | TRBJ2-4 | NA | TRBV3-1 | CASSPGPDAAKNIQYF | TGTGCCAGCAGCCCGGGCCCGGACGCAGCCAAAAACATTCAGTACTTC
NA | TRBJ1-2 | few | TRBV10-3 | CASHHTENYGYTF | TGTGCCAGTCATCACACGGAGAACTATGGCTACACCTTC
NA | TRBJ2-7 | NA | TRBV4-3 | CASSQGRGLEQYF | TGCGCCAGCAGCCAAGGACGAGGGCTCGAGCAGTACTTC
NA | TRBJ2-7 | NA | TRBV20-1 | CSAPTGARDPEIHEQYF | TGCAGTGCTCCCACCGGGGCTAGGGACCCGGAGATCCACGAGCAGTACTTC
TRBD1 | TRBJ1-2 | NA | TRBV7-2 | CASSSADRGHYGYTF | TGTGCCAGCAGCTCTGCGGACAGGGGACACTATGGCTACACCTTC
NA | TRBJ2-5 | NA | TRBV20-1 | CSAPPAPSVGFQETQYF | TGCAGTGCTCCACCGGCCCCCTCTGTGGGGTTCCAAGAGACCCAGTACTTC
TRBD1 | TRBJ1-1 | NA | TRBV18 | CASSWTGDGAFF | TGTGCCAGCTCGTGGACAGGTGATGGAGCTTTCTTT
NA | TRBJ1-2 | NA | TRBV12-3/TRBV12-4 | CASSRNRIYGYTF | TGTGCCAGCAGTCGTAACAGGATCTATGGCTACACCTTC
TRBD2 | TRBJ2-5 | NA | TRBV20-1 | CSASEILSGGPGETQYF | TGCAGTGCTAGCGAGATACTTAGCGGGGGGCCGGGAGAGACCCAGTACTTC
NA | TRBJ2-7 | many | TRBV15 | CATSRDFEYEQYF | TGTGCCACCAGCAGAGATTTTGAGTACGAGCAGTACTTC
NA | TRBJ2-7 | once | TRBV7-9 | CASRTEIGEQYF | TGTGCCAGCCGCACAGAAATCGGCGAGCAGTACTTC
NA | TRBJ1-2 | NA | TRBV9 | CASGAMTANYGYTF | TGTGCCAGCGGCGCAATGACGGCCAACTATGGCTACACCTTC
NA | TRBJ1-2 | few | TRBV6-6 | CASSYRTETRGGYGYTF | TGTGCCAGCAGTTACCGGACGGAAACCCGAGGCGGCTATGGCTACACCTTC
TRBD1 | TRBJ1-1 | NA | TRBV9 | CASSPLTGFTEAFF | TGTGCCAGCAGCCCCCTGACAGGGTTCACTGAAGCTTTCTTT
NA | TRBJ2-2 | NA | TRBV7-3 | CASSLPRGELFF | TGTGCCAGCAGCTTGCCCCGTGGGGAGCTGTTTTTT
NA | TRBJ1-2 | many | TRBV5-5 | CASSLGGRTNYGYTF | TGTGCCAGCAGCTTGGGAGGGAGGACGAACTATGGCTACACCTTC
NA | TRBJ2-6 | few | TRBV28 | CASTTAGAGANVLTF | TGTGCCAGCACCACCGCAGGGGCTGGGGCCAACGTCCTGACTTTC
NA | TRBJ1-1 | NA | TRBV12-3/TRBV12-4 | CASSFRPNEAFF | TGTGCCAGCAGTTTCCGACCGAACGAAGCTTTCTTT
TRBD1 | TRBJ2-3 | NA | TRBV12-3/TRBV12-4 | CASRDREADTQYF | TGTGCCAGCAGGGACAGGGAGGCAGATACGCAGTATTTT
NA | TRBJ2-7 | NA | TRBV28 | CASSFPRGTYEQYF | TGTGCCAGCAGTTTTCCTAGGGGAACCTACGAGCAGTACTTC
NA | TRBJ2-1 | few | TRBV5-6 | CASSRLGGTNYNEQFF | TGTGCCAGCAGCCGACTAGGCGGGACAAACTACAATGAGCAGTTCTTC
NA | TRBJ2-7 | few | TRBV2 | CASLRENSYEQYF | TGTGCCAGCCTTAGGGAGAACTCCTACGAGCAGTACTTC
NA | TRBJ2-3 | NA | TRBV11-3 | CASSLLYGTDTQYF | TGTGCCAGCAGCTTACTATATGGCACAGATACGCAGTATTTT
NA | TRBJ2-1 | NA | TRBV28 | CASSPVVLRGSYNEQFF | TGTGCCAGCAGCCCCGTAGTCCTAAGGGGCTCCTACAATGAGCAGTTCTTC
NA | TRBJ2-3 | few | TRBV7-2 | CASSLVGRVTDTQYF | TGTGCCAGCAGCTTAGTGGGTAGGGTCACAGATACGCAGTATTTT
NA | TRBJ1-2 | few | TRBV5-8 | CASSTLDSGYGYTF | TGTGCCAGCAGCACCTTGGACAGCGGCTATGGCTACACCTTC
NA | TRBJ2-5 | NA | TRBV29-1 | CSVHPLGAGDTQYF | TGCAGCGTTCACCCCCTAGGGGCCGGAGACACCCAGTACTTC
NA | TRBJ2-5 | NA | TRBV6-2/TRBV6-3 | CASSYSDGREQYF | TGTGCCAGCAGTTACTCGGATGGAAGGGAGCAGTACTTC
NA | TRBJ1-2 | NA | TRBV4-3 | CTSSQDGSRGLYGYTF | TGCACCAGCAGCCAAGATGGCTCCAGGGGATTGTATGGCTACACCTTC
NA | TRBJ2-3 | NA | TRBV9 | CASSPPRADPITDTQYF | TGTGCCAGCAGCCCCCCCAGAGCGGACCCGATCACAGATACGCAGTATTTT
NA | TRBJ1-4 | NA | TRBV11-2 | CASRPDSLRSEKLFF | TGTGCCAGCAGACCCGACAGCCTCAGGAGTGAAAAACTGTTTTTT
NA | TRBJ2-5 | NA | TRBV5-1 | CASQLRVAEHYQETQYF | TGCGCCAGTCAGCTTCGGGTGGCAGAACACTACCAAGAGACCCAGTACTTC
NA | TRBJ2-7 | NA | TRBV9 | CASSVGPPVIGHEQYF | TGTGCCAGCAGCGTAGGGCCTCCCGTAATTGGGCACGAGCAGTACTTC
NA | TRBJ1-1 | few | TRBV5-1 | CASREPPGTEAFF | TGCGCCAGCAGAGAACCCCCCGGGACAGAAGCTTTCTTT
TRBD1 | TRBJ1-2 | NA | TRBV12-3/TRBV12-4 | CAGSSWTGGSGYTF | TGTGCCGGCAGCTCCTGGACAGGGGGAAGCGGCTACACCTTC
TRBD2 | TRBJ2-1 | NA | TRBV11-2 | CASSLVGRGSSYNEQFF | TGTGCCAGCAGCTTAGTCGGGCGGGGGAGCTCCTACAATGAGCAGTTCTTC
NA | TRBJ1-4 | NA | TRBV4-2 | CASSQDLATNEELFF | TGTGCCAGCAGCCAAGACCTTGCAACTAATGAAGAACTGTTTTTT
NA | TRBJ2-1 | NA | TRBV11-1 | CASSPNWREETQFF | TGTGCCAGCAGCCCCAATTGGAGGGAGGAGACCCAGTTCTTC
TRBD2 | TRBJ2-1 | NA | TRBV5-1 | CASSQTGGNEQVF | TGCGCCAGCAGCCAAACCGGGGGGAATGAGCAGGTCTTC
TRBD1 | TRBJ2-1 | NA | TRBV7-3 | CASSRDRYSDEQFF | TGTGCCAGCAGCCGGGACAGGTATTCCGATGAGCAGTTCTTC
TRBD1 | TRBJ1-1 | NA | TRBV29-1 | CSVEGDSETEAFF | TGCAGCGTTGAAGGGGACAGTGAAACTGAGGCTTTCTTT
NA | TRBJ2-3 | NA | TRBV4-3 | CASSQEYGAATDTQYF | TGCGCCAGCAGCCAAGAATACGGGGCTGCCACAGATACGCAGTATTTT
NA | TRBJ1-2 | NA | TRBV4-1 | CAGSQDLDPIYGYTF | TGCGCCGGCAGCCAAGATCTGGACCCCATCTATGGCTACACCTTC